This T cell receptor beta chain comes out of a study of cytomegalovirus exposure and HLA in healthy donors. About the research overall: Prior work identified more than 90 million unique TCR beta sequences in 150 million to 200 million T cells.

PCR was performed using 60 Vbeta and 13 Jbeta primers. Method: immunoSEQ multiplex PCR; TCRdb's copy keeps in-frame clones and lacks some. The sample includes around 78,000 clones, 55% to 85% of them seen just once. Study-wide results and limits: By HLA locus, TCR association rates varied in a later analysis, with DRB1 showing the most and HLA-C the fewest.

Germline CDR1 reads ENHRY; CDR2 reads SYGVKD. This CDR3 contains 17 residues. V was pared by 3 bases and J by 0 bases, with 15 bases between. Notes on this clone: Its specificity is unknown.

The source material was PBMCs. This TCR was recovered from a woman aged 40 to 55 in good health and CMV-seropositive. V and J are TRBV10-3 and TRBJ1-3; TRBD1 might be the D (5 bases). The CDR3 DNA sequence: TGTGCCATCAGTGACGAACAGGCTGAACTCTCTGGAAACACCATATATTTT. It translates to CAISDEQAELSGNTIYF.